One sample yielded the 8 T cell receptor beta chains listed below, sequenced in a study of cytomegalovirus exposure and HLA in healthy donors. With 60 Vbeta and 13 Jbeta primers, the PCR was carried out. Method: immunoSEQ multiplex PCR; TCRdb's copy keeps in-frame clones and lacks some. The sample has 140,000 to 150,000 clones; around 70% are singletons. The specimen was PBMCs. These receptors originate from a woman aged 55-75 years in good health and CMV-seropositive.

V and J are TRBV7-3 and TRBJ2-2, with TRBD1 matching 7 bases. Germline V gene lookup returns CDR1 SGHTA and CDR2 FQGTGA. The CDR3 length is 14 residues. Losses at the gene ends were 5 bases for V and 5 bases for J; bases not matched to a gene: 5. This CDR3 is CASSPRQGTGELFF. CDR3 sequence (DNA): TGTGCCAGCAGCCCCCGACAGGGAACCGGGGAGCTGTTTTTT. The full variable domain, with the rest looked up from reference TRBV7-3 and TRBJ2-2, is GAGVSQTPSNKVTEKGKYVELRCDPISGHTALYWYRQSLGQGPEFLIYFQGTGAADDSGLPNDRFFAVRPEGSVSTLKIQRTERGDSAVYLCASSPRQGTGELFFGEGSRLTVL.

The J gene is TRBJ1-1, the V gene TRBV7-9; D is ambiguous. Trimming removed 2 bases from V and 2 bases from J, with 12 bases in between. This CDR3 region has 15 residues. In germline, CDR1 is SEHNR, CDR2 FQNEAQ (reference sequence). CDR3 amino acids: CASSLTKTVNTEAFF. CDR3 sequence (DNA): TGTGCCAGCAGCTTAACGAAAACGGTTAACACTGAAGCTTTCTTT.

This chain joins TRBV5-6 and TRBJ2-7; 8 nucleotides line up with TRBD1. The CDR3 runs 15 residues. The germline gives CDR1 SGHDT, CDR2 YYEEEE. Trimming removed 4 bases from V and 3 bases from J; junction bases left unmatched: 9. CDR3 in DNA: TGTGCCAGCAGCCAGGGTGCCGGACAGGGCTACGAGCAGTACTTC. Its protein is CASSQGAGQGYEQYF.

The chain employs TRBV4-1 and TRBJ2-5; TRBD1 aligns across 8 bases. The CDR3 length is 15 residues. Germline CDR1 reads MGHRA; CDR2 reads YSYEKL. Trimming removed 1 base from V and 1 base from J; junction bases left unmatched: 2. CDR3 sequence reads: CASSQGQGSQETQYF. In nucleotides, the CDR3 is TGCGCCAGCAGCCAAGGACAGGGGTCCCAAGAGACCCAGTACTTC.

The rearrangement uses TRBV6-5 and TRBJ2-1, with TRBD2 matching 10 bases. There are 15 residues in the CDR3. After removal of 0 bases from V and 10 bases from J, the junction contained 6 bases not matched to a gene. Germline V gene lookup returns CDR1 MNHEY and CDR2 SVGAGI. CDR3 sequence: CASSYSGTSEGEQFF. CDR3 sequence (DNA): TGTGCCAGCAGTTACTCCGGGACTAGCGAGGGAGAGCAGTTCTTC.

The rearrangement links TRBV4-1 to TRBJ2-5, with D perhaps TRBD2 (6 bases). This CDR3 is 15 amino acids long. CDR1 MGHRA and CDR2 YSYEKL come from the germline V gene. V was pared by 0 bases and J by 4 bases, with 12 bases between. The CDR3 loop is CASSQEGRRGETQYF. As DNA, the CDR3 is TGCGCCAGCAGCCAAGAAGGGCGGAGGGGAGAGACCCAGTACTTC.

A note on this clone: Different DNA sequences within this sample yield the same CDR3. V gene TRBV7-9 combines with J gene TRBJ2-2; 8 bases match TRBD2. With 1 base clipped from V and 0 bases from J, the junction kept 1 base outside the gene matches. CDR3 length: 16 residues. CDR1 is SEHNR and CDR2 is FQNEAQ in the germline V gene (reference sequence). CDR3 sequence reads: CASSLGSGTNTGELFF. CDR3 DNA: TGTGCCAGCAGCTTAGGTAGCGGGACGAACACCGGGGAGCTGTTTTTT.

V usage is TRBV10-2 and J usage is TRBJ2-3; tentative D call: TRBD1 (6 bases). The CDR3 runs to 14 residues. Trimming stripped 4 bases from V and 3 bases from J, with 11 bases between. Per the germline V gene, CDR1 is WSHSY and CDR2 is SAAADI. This CDR3 is CASSVTGQTDTQYF. The CDR3 DNA reads TGCGCCAGCAGTGTGACGGGACAAACAGATACGCAGTATTTT.